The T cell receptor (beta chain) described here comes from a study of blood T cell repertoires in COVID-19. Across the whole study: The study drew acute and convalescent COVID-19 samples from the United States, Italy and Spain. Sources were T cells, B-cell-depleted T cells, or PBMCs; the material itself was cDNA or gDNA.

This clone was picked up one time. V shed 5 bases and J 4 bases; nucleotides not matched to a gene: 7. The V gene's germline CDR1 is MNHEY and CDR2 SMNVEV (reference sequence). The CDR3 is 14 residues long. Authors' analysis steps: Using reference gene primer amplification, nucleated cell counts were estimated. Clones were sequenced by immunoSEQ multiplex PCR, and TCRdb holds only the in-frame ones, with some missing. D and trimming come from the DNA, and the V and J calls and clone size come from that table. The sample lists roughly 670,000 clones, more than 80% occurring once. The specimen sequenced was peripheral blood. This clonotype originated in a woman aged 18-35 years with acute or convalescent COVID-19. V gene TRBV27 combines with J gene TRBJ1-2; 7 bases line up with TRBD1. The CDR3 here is CASSPWDSPYGYTF. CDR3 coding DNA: TGTGCCAGCAGTCCATGGGACAGTCCCTATGGCTACACCTTC.